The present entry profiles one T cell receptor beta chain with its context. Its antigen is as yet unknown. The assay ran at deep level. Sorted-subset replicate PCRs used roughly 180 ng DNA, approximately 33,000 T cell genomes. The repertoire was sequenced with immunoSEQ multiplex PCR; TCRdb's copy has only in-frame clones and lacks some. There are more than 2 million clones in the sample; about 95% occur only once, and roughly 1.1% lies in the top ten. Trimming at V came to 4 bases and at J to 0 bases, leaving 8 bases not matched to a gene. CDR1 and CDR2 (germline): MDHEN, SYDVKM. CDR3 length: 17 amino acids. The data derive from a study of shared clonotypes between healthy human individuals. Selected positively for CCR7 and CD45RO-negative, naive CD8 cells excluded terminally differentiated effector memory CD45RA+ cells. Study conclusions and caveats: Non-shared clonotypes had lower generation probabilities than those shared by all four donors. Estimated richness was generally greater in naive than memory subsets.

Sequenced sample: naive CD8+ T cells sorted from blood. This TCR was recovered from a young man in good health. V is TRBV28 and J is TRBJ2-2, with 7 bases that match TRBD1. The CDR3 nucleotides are TGTGCCAGCAGTTCCGTTCAGACAGGGCCGAACACCGGGGAGCTGTTTTTT. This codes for CASSSVQTGPNTGELFF.